Below are 8 T cell receptor beta chains sequenced from a single sample in a study of blood T cell repertoires in COVID-19 (dated by TCRdb to about 2020). To prepare the library, the immunoSEQ multiplex PCR assay was applied. The immuneACCESS repertoire file appears here via TCRdb, limited to in-frame rearrangements. These files lack a portion of the clones; in checked studies, under half of the deficit traces to unresolved V genes, and the cause of the others is not known. The sample table records hundreds of thousands of clones; approximately 90% of these occur just once. The ten largest clones take up roughly 2.5% of the sample. The source material was PBMCs or T cells enriched from blood (not recorded which). The receptors derive from a young woman who had recovered from COVID-19.

This chain joins TRBV11-2 and TRBJ2-2, with D perhaps matching TRBD2 (6 bases). This CDR3 spans 15 amino acids. V was shortened by 1 base and J by 9 bases, with 15 bases between the two germline ends. The germline CDR1 and CDR2 sequences are SGHAT and FQNNGV. The CDR3 loop is CASSLVGGVPRELFF. The CDR3 bases are TGTGCCAGCAGCTTAGTCGGGGGTGTCCCCCGGGAGCTGTTTTTT.

The sample holds a few counts of this clone. CDR3 in amino acids: CASIGRVQGESQHF. Written as DNA, the CDR3 is TGTGCCAGTATCGGCAGAGTACAAGGAGAGTCCCAGCATTTT. This chain connects TRBV19 to TRBJ1-5; D gene uncertain. V lost 7 bases to trimming and J lost 11 bases, with 21 bases between them. Germline V gene lookup returns CDR1 LNHDA and CDR2 SQIVND (reference sequence). The CDR3 sequence is 14 residues long.

The V call is TRBV29-1, the J call TRBJ2-2, with 7 bases identical to TRBD1. V lost 7 bases to trimming and J lost 4 bases; unmatched junction nucleotides: 3. This CDR3 comprises 12 residues. CDR1 is SQVTM, CDR2 ANQGSEA, per germline. The CDR3, as DNA: TGCAGCGGGGACAGTCCCACCGGGGAGCTGTTTTTT. Encoded protein: CSGDSPTGELFF.

V usage is TRBV5-4 and J usage is TRBJ2-1; D perhaps matches TRBD2 (7 bases). The CDR3 is 18 amino acids. The germline gives CDR1 SGHNT, CDR2 YYREEE (reference sequence). V gave up 4 bases and J gave up 8 bases, with 28 bases separating them. For the CDR3, the DNA is TGTGCCAGCAGCGGCCTACTCGGGGGGCCCACCCTCATCGATGAGCAGTTCTTC. Encoded protein: CASSGLLGGPTLIDEQFF.

The chain recombines TRBV29-1 with TRBJ1-2, with D possibly being TRBD1 (5 bases). The V end was cut by 7 bases, the J end by 3 bases, with 12 bases between. The CDR3 totals 12 residues. Looked up from germline, CDR1 is SQVTM and CDR2 is ANQGSEA. Written as DNA, the CDR3 is TGCAGCGCCCGCGGGGGGGACTATGGCTACACCTTC. It codes for CSARGGDYGYTF.

This chain uses TRBV13 with TRBJ1-3; D perhaps matches TRBD1 (6 bases). The CDR3 length is 16 residues. The germline gives CDR1 PRHDT, CDR2 FYEKMQ (reference sequence). Trimming stripped 7 bases from V and 0 bases from J, with 16 bases between. The CDR3 spells CASTTMRGFSGNTIYF. The DNA of the CDR3 is TGTGCCAGCACCACAATGAGGGGGTTCTCTGGAAACACCATATATTTT.

The chain links TRBV2 to TRBJ1-3; no clear D. This CDR3 has 14 residues. The V end lost 6 bases, the J end lost 4 bases, and 13 bases lay between the germline ends. Germline CDR1 SNHLY, CDR2 FYNNEI. CDR3 coding DNA: TGTGCCAGCAGCGCCCTAGGCTCGGGAAACACCATATATTTT. Translated: CASSALGSGNTIYF.

The CDR3 DNA is TGTGCCAGCAGTTTATTCCGACAGGGTTTGAACACTGAAGCTTTCTTT. The encoded protein is CASSLFRQGLNTEAFF. The rearrangement joins TRBV28 to TRBJ1-1; 7 bases are shared with TRBD1. Germline-derived CDR1 and CDR2 are MDHEN and SYDVKM. This CDR3 region has 16 residues. The V gene end was trimmed by 1 base and the J gene end by 0 bases; junction bases not matched to a gene: 5.